The present TCR beta chain was sequenced within a study of cytomegalovirus exposure and HLA in healthy donors. Study observations and caveats: The study recorded more than 150 TCR beta chains that were cytomegalovirus-associated.

In regard to this clone: Its target is not known.

Looked up from germline, CDR1 is SNHLY and CDR2 is FYNNEI. V was cut by 5 bases and J by 5 bases, with 18 bases left in between. This CDR3 is built from 16 residues. The PCR made use of 60 Vbeta and 13 Jbeta primers. The method was immunoSEQ multiplex PCR; TCRdb's version includes in-frame clones alone and lacks a portion of them. Of about 110,000 clones in the sample, 75% to 85% are singletons; the top ten hold roughly 6.1%. The source material was PBMCs. The chain recombines TRBV2 with TRBJ2-2; the D is unclear. This clonotype originated in a man between 18 and 35 years old in good health and CMV-seronegative. This CDR3 is CASSRIEAGSTGELFF. CDR3 sequence (DNA): TGTGCCAGCAGTCGAATTGAAGCAGGAAGTACCGGGGAGCTGTTTTTT.